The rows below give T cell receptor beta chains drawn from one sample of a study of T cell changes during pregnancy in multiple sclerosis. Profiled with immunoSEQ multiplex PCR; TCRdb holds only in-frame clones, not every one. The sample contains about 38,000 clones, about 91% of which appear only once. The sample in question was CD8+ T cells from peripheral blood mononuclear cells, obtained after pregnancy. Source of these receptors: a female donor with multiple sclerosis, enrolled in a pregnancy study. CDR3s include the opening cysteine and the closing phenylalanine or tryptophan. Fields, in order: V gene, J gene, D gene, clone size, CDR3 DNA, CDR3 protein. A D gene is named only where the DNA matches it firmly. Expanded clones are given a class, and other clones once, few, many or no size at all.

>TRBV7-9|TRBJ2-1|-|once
TGTGCCAGCAGCTTAAGTACAAATGAGCAGTTCTTC
CASSLSTNEQFF
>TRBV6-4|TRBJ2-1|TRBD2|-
TGTGCCAGCAGTGACGGGGAGCGGGGGACCTACAATGAGCAGTTCTTC
CASSDGERGTYNEQFF
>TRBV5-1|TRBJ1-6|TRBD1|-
TGCGCCAGCAGCTTAGGCAGGGGGATCGATTCACCCCTCCACTTT
CASSLGRGIDSPLHF
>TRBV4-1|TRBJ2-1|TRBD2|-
TGCGCCAGCAGCCCGAGACTAGCGGCGTCCTACAATGAGCAGTTCTTC
CASSPRLAASYNEQFF
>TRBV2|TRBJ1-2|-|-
TGTGCCGGTAACCTGGGGAGGGGCTATGGCTACACCTTC
CAGNLGRGYGYTF
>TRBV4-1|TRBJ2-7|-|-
TGCGCCAGCAGCCAAGCTGGGGGAGGGGGGCCGACTCCTCACTACGAGCAGTACTTC
CASSQAGGGGPTPHYEQYF
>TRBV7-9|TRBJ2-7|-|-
TGTGCCAGCAGCTCCCTCCGCCGAGGAACCTACGAGCAGTACTTC
CASSSLRRGTYEQYF
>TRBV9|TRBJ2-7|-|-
TGTGCCAGCAGCGTAGCAGGGGCCCACTCCTACGAGCAGTACTTC
CASSVAGAHSYEQYF
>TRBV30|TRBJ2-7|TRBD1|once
TGTGCCTGGCGACAGGGGGACGAGCAGTACTTC
CAWRQGDEQYF
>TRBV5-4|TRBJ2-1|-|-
TGTGCCAGCAGCTTCGGTGCCCTTAATGAGCAGTTCTTC
CASSFGALNEQFF
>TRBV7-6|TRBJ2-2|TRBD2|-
TGTGCCAGCAGCTTCACTAGCGGGGGTCGAACACTTACCGGGGAGCTGTTTTTT
CASSFTSGGRTLTGELFF
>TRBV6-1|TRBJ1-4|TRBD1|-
TGTGCCAGCAGTGGGAGGGGGCGGCGTGAAAAACTGTTTTTT
CASSGRGRREKLFF
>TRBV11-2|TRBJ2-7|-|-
TGTGCCAGCAGCTTATCACCGGGCTACGAGCAGTACTTC
CASSLSPGYEQYF
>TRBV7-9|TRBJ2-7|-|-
TGTGCCAGCAGCTTAGGAGTTTACGAGCAGTACTTC
CASSLGVYEQYF
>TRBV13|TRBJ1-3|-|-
TGTGCCAGCAGCCCACCAACACCCTCTGGAAACACCATATATTTT
CASSPPTPSGNTIYF
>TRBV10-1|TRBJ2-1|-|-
TGCGCCAGCAGCGGTCCTTCTACGTACGGTGAGCAGTTCTTC
CASSGPSTYGEQFF
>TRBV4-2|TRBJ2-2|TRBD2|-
TGTGCCAGCAGCCAAGTGGGGCTAGCGGGAGGGGAACACGGGGAGCTGTTTTTT
CASSQVGLAGGEHGELFF
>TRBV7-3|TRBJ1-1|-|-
TGTGCCAGCAGCTTAAAGGGGGTGAGCACTGAAGCTTTCTTT
CASSLKGVSTEAFF
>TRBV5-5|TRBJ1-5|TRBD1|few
TGTGCCAGCAGCTTCGACAGGGGCAGCAATCAGCCCCAGCATTTT
CASSFDRGSNQPQHF
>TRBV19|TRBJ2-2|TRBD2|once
TGTGCCAGTAGTATGAGGCTAGCGGGAGTCTCGGAGACCGGGGAGCTGTTTTTT
CASSMRLAGVSETGELFF
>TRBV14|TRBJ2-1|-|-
TGTGCCAGCAGCGCCGAGGACTTATCCTACAATGAGCAGTTCTTC
CASSAEDLSYNEQFF
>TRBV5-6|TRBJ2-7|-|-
TGTGCCAGCAGCTTGGGTCGGGACGAGCAGTACTTC
CASSLGRDEQYF
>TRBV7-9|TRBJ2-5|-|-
TGTGCCAGCAGATCCCCGGCGGGCTACCAAGAGACCCAGTACTTC
CASRSPAGYQETQYF
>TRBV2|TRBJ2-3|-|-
TGTGCCAGCAGTGAGGACAGCCTCAGCACAGATACGCAGTATTTT
CASSEDSLSTDTQYF
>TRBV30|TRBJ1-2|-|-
TGTGCCTGGGGGACAACTGCTAACTATGGCTACACCTTC
CAWGTTANYGYTF
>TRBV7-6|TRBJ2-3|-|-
TGTGCCAGCAGCTCCAATCCAGGGGCGGATACGCAGTATTTT
CASSSNPGADTQYF
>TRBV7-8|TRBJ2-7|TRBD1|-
TGTGCCAGCAGCACAACCGGGACAGGGAACGACGAGCAGTACTTC
CASSTTGTGNDEQYF
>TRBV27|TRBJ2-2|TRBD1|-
TGTGCCAGCAGTTTAGCCGGGACAGGGGGCGGGGAGCTGTTTTTT
CASSLAGTGGGELFF
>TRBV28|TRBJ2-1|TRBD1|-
TGTGCCAGCAGCCCCGGGACAGGGGCAAAAGTTTATGAGCAGTTCTTC
CASSPGTGAKVYEQFF
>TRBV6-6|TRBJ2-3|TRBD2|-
TGTGCCATAGGGACTAGCGGGGTCTTCACAGATACGCAGTATTTT
CAIGTSGVFTDTQYF
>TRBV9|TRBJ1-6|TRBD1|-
TGTGCCAGCAGCGACGGACAGGGGTTTAATTCACCCCTCCACTTT
CASSDGQGFNSPLHF
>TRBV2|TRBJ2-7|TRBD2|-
TGTGCCAGTTTAAAGCGGGAGCAGTTCTACGAGCAGTACTTC
CASLKREQFYEQYF
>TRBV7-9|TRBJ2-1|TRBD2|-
TGTGCCAGCAGCCCCGGACTAGCGGGAGTATACGCTGAGCAGTTCTTC
CASSPGLAGVYAEQFF
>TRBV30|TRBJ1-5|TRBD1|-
TGTGCCTGGAGACAGGGGGCTGAACAGCCCCAGCATTTT
CAWRQGAEQPQHF
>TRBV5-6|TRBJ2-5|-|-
TGTGCCAGCAGCTTCCGGGACTACCAAGAGACCCAGTACTTC
CASSFRDYQETQYF
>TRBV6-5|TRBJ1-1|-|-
TGTGCCAGCAGTTACAGTAGGGGGACTGAAGCTTTCTTT
CASSYSRGTEAFF
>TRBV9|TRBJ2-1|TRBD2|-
TGTGCCAGCAGCGAAGGGCGGGGGGCGGAAAATGAGCAGTTCTTC
CASSEGRGAENEQFF
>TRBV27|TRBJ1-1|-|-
TGTGCCAGCAGTGCCCGGGTGAACACTGAAGCTTTCTTT
CASSARVNTEAFF
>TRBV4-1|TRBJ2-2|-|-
TGCGCCAGCAGCCATCCCCCACAGGGACCGAACACCGGGGAGCTGTTTTTT
CASSHPPQGPNTGELFF
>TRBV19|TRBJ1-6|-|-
TGTGCCAGTAGTAACCCTGAGGATTCTTCACCCCTCCACTTT
CASSNPEDSSPLHF
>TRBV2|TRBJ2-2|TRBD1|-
TGTGCCATACGACAGGGGGCCGGGGAGCTGTTTTTT
CAIRQGAGELFF
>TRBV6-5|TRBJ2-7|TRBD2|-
TGTGCCAGCAGACAAGCGGGAGGTGCCTACGAGCAGTACTTC
CASRQAGGAYEQYF
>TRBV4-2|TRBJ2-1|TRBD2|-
TGTGCCAGCAGCGTTCCGGGACTAACCCGGAATGAGCAGTTCTTC
CASSVPGLTRNEQFF
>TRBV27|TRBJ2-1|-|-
TGTGCCAGCAGTTTAAACCTAGCTGATGCCTACAATGAGCAGTTCTTC
CASSLNLADAYNEQFF
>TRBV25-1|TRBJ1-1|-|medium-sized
TGTGCCAGCAGCCGGGGGGGGTACACTGAAGCTTTCTTT
CASSRGGYTEAFF
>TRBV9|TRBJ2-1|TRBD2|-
TGTGCCAGCAGCGGGGGACTAGCGGGGTATTACAATGAGCAGTTCTTC
CASSGGLAGYYNEQFF
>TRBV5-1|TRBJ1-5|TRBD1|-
TGCGCCAGCAGCTTGGGGGGGACAGAGAATCAGCCCCAGCATTTT
CASSLGGTENQPQHF
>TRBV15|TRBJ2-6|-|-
TGTGCCACCAGCAGAGGGGGCCTATCTGGGGCCAACGTCCTGACTTTC
CATSRGGLSGANVLTF
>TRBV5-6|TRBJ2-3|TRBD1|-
TGTGCCAGCAGCTCCAGGGGGCGAACAGATACGCAGTATTTT
CASSSRGRTDTQYF
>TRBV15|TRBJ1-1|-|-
TGTGCCACCAAACGGGTGTACATGAACACTGAAGCTTTCTTT
CATKRVYMNTEAFF
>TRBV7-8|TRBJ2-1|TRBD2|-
TGTGCCAGCAGCTCCTCTAGCGGGAGCTACAATGAGCAGTTCTTC
CASSSSSGSYNEQFF
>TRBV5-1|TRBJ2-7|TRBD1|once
TGCGCCAGCAGCTTTACAGGGGGCAACGAGCAGTACTTC
CASSFTGGNEQYF